This is a list of T cell receptor beta chains from one sample in a study of T-cell reconstitution after alpha-beta-depleted transplantation in children. A single record per CDR3 protein comes from TCRdb applying MiXCR to the PCR reads. Of about 180,000 distinct CDR3 sequences listed, 11% are singletons. Here the sequenced sample was PBMCs, taken before TCRalphabeta/CD19-depleted stem cell transplant. The receptors were gathered from a boy aged 2 to 10 with acute myeloid leukemia, due to receive a stem cell transplant. CDR3s include the opening cysteine and the closing phenylalanine or tryptophan. D genes are given only for firm matches. Clone size is stated in some rows and not others, as once, few, many or a class when expanded.

CDR3 protein: CAIRRQGARDTQYF; CDR3 DNA: TGTGCCATCAGACGACAGGGGGCCCGAGATACGCAGTATTTT; V gene: TRBV10-3; J gene: TRBJ2-3; clone size: many; D gene: TRBD1
CDR3 protein: CASSLSQGDTGELFF; CDR3 DNA: TGTGCCAGCAGTTTAAGTCAGGGGGACACCGGGGAGCTGTTTTTT; V gene: TRBV27; J gene: TRBJ2-2; clone size: many; D gene: TRBD1
CDR3 protein: CASSQDLGAFTQYF; CDR3 DNA: TGTGCCAGCAGCCAAGATTTAGGCGCCTTTACCCAGTACTTC; V gene: TRBV3-1; J gene: TRBJ2-5; clone size: many; D gene: NA
CDR3 protein: CSASDGATNEKLFF; CDR3 DNA: TGCAGTGCTAGTGACGGTGCAACTAATGAAAAACTGTTTTTT; V gene: TRBV20-1; J gene: TRBJ1-4; clone size: NA; D gene: NA
CDR3 protein: CSVARGDNEKLFF; CDR3 DNA: TGCAGCGTCGCTCGCGGGGATAATGAAAAACTGTTTTTT; V gene: TRBV29-1; J gene: TRBJ1-4; clone size: many; D gene: NA
CDR3 protein: CASSLYSYNSPLHF; CDR3 DNA: TGTGCCAGCAGCTTGTACAGTTATAATTCACCCCTCCACTTT; V gene: TRBV5-5; J gene: TRBJ1-6; clone size: many; D gene: NA
CDR3 protein: CASRSRGLRNSPLHF; CDR3 DNA: TGTGCCAGCAGGTCCAGGGGGCTGAGGAATTCACCCCTCCACTTT; V gene: TRBV2; J gene: TRBJ1-6; clone size: many; D gene: TRBD1
CDR3 protein: CASSYGHEQFF; CDR3 DNA: TGTGCCAGCAGTTACGGGCATGAGCAGTTCTTC; V gene: TRBV6-5; J gene: TRBJ2-1; clone size: few; D gene: NA
CDR3 protein: CASSHSGGLNNEQFF; CDR3 DNA: TGCGCCAGCAGCCATAGCGGGGGCTTGAACAATGAGCAGTTCTTC; V gene: TRBV4-1; J gene: TRBJ2-1; clone size: many; D gene: TRBD2
CDR3 protein: CASTLGSGELFF; CDR3 DNA: TGTGCCAGCACCTTAGGCTCCGGGGAGCTGTTTTTT; V gene: TRBV7-6; J gene: TRBJ2-2; clone size: many; D gene: NA
CDR3 protein: CASSGQGNEKLFF; CDR3 DNA: TGTGCCAGCAGTGGACAGGGGAATGAAAAACTGTTTTTT; V gene: TRBV6-6; J gene: TRBJ1-4; clone size: many; D gene: TRBD1
CDR3 protein: CASTFGGDGNNEQFF; CDR3 DNA: TGTGCCAGCACCTTTGGGGGGGACGGTAACAATGAGCAGTTCTTC; V gene: TRBV12-3/TRBV12-4; J gene: TRBJ2-1; clone size: many; D gene: TRBD2
CDR3 protein: CASSYSGGGPNEKLFF; CDR3 DNA: TGTGCCAGCAGTTACTCCGGGGGCGGACCTAATGAAAAACTGTTTTTT; V gene: TRBV6-5; J gene: TRBJ1-4; clone size: many; D gene: NA
CDR3 protein: CASSGTAEGEKLFF; CDR3 DNA: TGTGCCAGTAGCGGGACAGCGGAGGGAGAAAAACTGTTTTTT; V gene: TRBV19; J gene: TRBJ1-4; clone size: few; D gene: TRBD1
CDR3 protein: CASITITGTGGYNEQFF; CDR3 DNA: TGTGCCAGCATTACTATAACCGGGACAGGGGGCTACAATGAGCAGTTCTTC; V gene: TRBV2; J gene: TRBJ2-1; clone size: many; D gene: TRBD1
CDR3 protein: CASSQAQVGCNEQFF; CDR3 DNA: TGCGCCAGCAGCCAAGCCCAGGTGGGATGCAATGAGCAGTTCTTC; V gene: TRBV4-1; J gene: TRBJ2-1; clone size: many; D gene: NA
CDR3 protein: CSASWVSYEQYF; CDR3 DNA: TGCAGTGCTAGTTGGGTCTCCTACGAGCAGTACTTC; V gene: TRBV20-1; J gene: TRBJ2-7; clone size: many; D gene: NA
CDR3 protein: CASFTEQYF; CDR3 DNA: TGTGCCAGCTTTACGGAGCAGTACTTC; V gene: TRBV21-1; J gene: TRBJ2-7; clone size: many; D gene: NA
CDR3 protein: CSARDPGAAYYEQYF; CDR3 DNA: TGCAGTGCTAGAGATCCTGGGGCCGCCTACTACGAGCAGTACTTC; V gene: TRBV20-1; J gene: TRBJ2-7; clone size: many; D gene: NA
CDR3 protein: CASSLSEVPGDYGYTF; CDR3 DNA: TGTGCCAGCAGTTTATCTGAGGTACCGGGAGACTATGGCTACACCTTC; V gene: TRBV12-3/TRBV12-4; J gene: TRBJ1-2; clone size: many; D gene: NA
CDR3 protein: CASSFKGDTEAFF; CDR3 DNA: TGCGCCAGCAGCTTTAAGGGGGACACTGAAGCTTTCTTT; V gene: TRBV5-1; J gene: TRBJ1-1; clone size: many; D gene: NA